This T cell receptor (beta chain) emerged from a study of beta chain features in type 1 diabetes. Regarding the study as a whole: Junctions at VDJ sites from type 1 diabetes patients had fewer insertions and more deletions. TCRB CDR3 length was moderately but significantly reduced in all four CD4+ subsets of Type 1 diabetes patients.

The authors reverse transcribed all of the isolated RNA, so sequencing captured expressed TCRB transcripts. Some clones are missing from TCRdb's copy, which holds only in-frame ones; the method was immunoSEQ multiplex PCR. The data contain 130,000 or so clones, 7% to 10% of them seen just once; the ten biggest clones take up around 0.7%. This clone was detected a few times. The target antigen is unknown. Germline CDR1 and CDR2: SGHAT and FQDESV (reference sequence). Trimming pared 3 bases from V and 2 bases from J, leaving 16 bases between. The CDR3 consists of 16 residues. Material for sequencing was central memory CD4+ T cells from blood. This clonotype was obtained from a man younger than 40 with type 1 diabetes. The rearrangement uses TRBV11-1 and TRBJ2-5, with a possible D match to TRBD2 (6 bases). CDR3 sequence: CASSLEGLNHQETQYF. CDR3 DNA: TGTGCCAGCAGCTTGGAGGGGTTGAACCATCAAGAGACCCAGTACTTC.